The clone carrying this T cell receptor beta chain was recorded a few times. What it recognizes is unknown. This entry comes from a study of cytomegalovirus exposure and HLA in healthy donors. Study background: Of 398 genotyped donors, 70% to 85% clustered with self-reported Caucasian donors. The study's findings and limits: In a later analysis, at a false discovery rate of 0.05, 17,000 or so TCR beta sequences matched HLA alleles.

Use of 60 Vbeta and 13 Jbeta primers characterized the PCR. In the study's own analysis: The count from a later analysis was 65 million to 90 million unique TCR beta chains, some 9.9 million of them shared. Some clones are missing from TCRdb's copy, which holds only in-frame ones; the method was immunoSEQ multiplex PCR. Clone size and the V and J calls come from that table; the DNA yielded D and trimming. The sample has approximately 200,000 clones, 75% to 85% seen once. This clonotype originated in a woman in her 50s in good health and CMV-seronegative. The sample taken for sequencing was PBMCs.

CDR3 nucleotides: TGTGCCAGCAGTCTGCGACAGGATCAGAACACTGAAGCTTTCTTT. Translating gives CASSLRQDQNTEAFF. This rearrangement joins TRBV27 to TRBJ1-1; maybe TRBD1 (6 bases). V was cut by 5 bases and J by 1 base, with 14 bases left in between. Germline CDR1 is MNHEY and CDR2 is SMNVEV (reference sequence). CDR3 length: 15 residues.